These T cell receptor beta chains were read from a single sample in a study of PD-L1 blockade in urothelial cancer. This table comes from immunoSEQ multiplex PCR, and its TCRdb copy is limited to in-frame clones, with some not included. The data contain 35,000 to 45,000 clones, roughly 84% of them singletons. Sequenced material: PBMCs, taken around atezolizumab (anti-PD-L1) treatment. These receptor sequences come from a middle-aged man with urothelial cancer. Both conserved end residues are part of each CDR3. Each record gives: J gene, V gene, CDR3 protein.

J gene: TRBJ1-1
V gene: TRBV14
CDR3 protein: CASSQQGRGNTEAFF

J gene: TRBJ2-2
V gene: TRBV28
CDR3 protein: CASSSPGGSTGELFF

J gene: TRBJ2-4
V gene: TRBV30
CDR3 protein: CAWSAGSGTLNIQYF

J gene: TRBJ2-3
V gene: TRBV7-9
CDR3 protein: CASSLAGPDTQYF

J gene: TRBJ1-3
V gene: TRBV27
CDR3 protein: CASSLRGSGNTIYF

J gene: TRBJ1-1
V gene: TRBV30
CDR3 protein: CAWSRAPSSEAFF

J gene: TRBJ2-3
V gene: TRBV4-2
CDR3 protein: CASSLGLGTDTQYF

J gene: TRBJ2-7
V gene: TRBV28
CDR3 protein: CAWTSGRVGGEQYF

J gene: TRBJ2-3
V gene: TRBV30
CDR3 protein: CAWDRGLSDTQYF

J gene: TRBJ1-2
V gene: TRBV27
CDR3 protein: CASSPTPGGYGYTF

J gene: TRBJ2-5
V gene: TRBV9
CDR3 protein: CASSVTRGETQYF

J gene: TRBJ2-7
V gene: TRBV9
CDR3 protein: CASSVEVSSYEQYF

J gene: TRBJ1-5
V gene: TRBV6-5
CDR3 protein: CASTAGPGTQPQHF

J gene: TRBJ1-1
V gene: TRBV2
CDR3 protein: CASSRGQADQAFF

J gene: TRBJ1-2
V gene: TRBV6-1
CDR3 protein: CASSETPGNYGYTF

J gene: TRBJ1-2
V gene: TRBV5-1
CDR3 protein: CASSLGAGRANYGYTF

J gene: TRBJ2-7
V gene: TRBV5-4
CDR3 protein: CASSSRREYGEQYF

J gene: TRBJ2-1
V gene: TRBV5-1
CDR3 protein: CASSEGVGASGVYNEQFF

J gene: TRBJ2-7
V gene: TRBV30
CDR3 protein: CAWSPFLGLAGVVSEQYF

J gene: TRBJ1-5
V gene: TRBV18
CDR3 protein: CASSPGGRGRQPQHF

J gene: TRBJ2-1
V gene: TRBV6-1
CDR3 protein: CASTPDRYNEQFF

J gene: TRBJ1-2
V gene: TRBV7-2
CDR3 protein: CASSSPTGPRSYGYTF

J gene: TRBJ1-1
V gene: TRBV5-8
CDR3 protein: CASSLTGLGTEAFF